The 6 T cell receptor beta chains given below trace back to one sample, sequenced in a study of Ad26.COV2.S vaccination and SARS-CoV-2 variants. Sample treatment: some 19 received Ad26.COV2.S at low or high dose, single or two shots; five or six received placebo; per-sample allocation not given. The investigators took samples on day 63 after the first vaccine or placebo injection. Generated by immunoSEQ multiplex PCR, the TCRdb table keeps only in-frame clones and is missing some. The sample has roughly 700,000 clones, 89% seen once. The sample here was peripheral blood, taken in a trial of Ad26.COV2.S vaccine versus placebo. These TCRs come from a person aged 18 to 59 who received the Ad26.COV2.S COVID-19 vaccine or a placebo.

CDR3 protein: CASSLRAGGYSYEQYF. In nucleotides, the CDR3 is TGTGCCAGCAGCTTACGTGCAGGGGGATACAGCTACGAGCAGTACTTC. The V call is TRBV7-2, the J call TRBJ2-7; TRBD1 matches at 7 bases. This CDR3 contains 16 residues. J gave up 3 bases and V 2 bases, and 10 bases lay outside the gene matches. In germline, CDR1 is SGHTA, CDR2 FQGNSA.

A single count supports this clone. The chain couples TRBV14 to TRBJ2-7, with TRBD2 matching over 9 bases. Germline V gene lookup returns CDR1 SGHDN and CDR2 FVKESK. This CDR3 has 14 residues. J lost 2 bases, V lost 3 bases, and 2 bases had no gene match. The chain's CDR3 is CASSQGLAAYEQYF. The CDR3 DNA sequence: TGTGCCAGCAGCCAGGGACTAGCCGCCTACGAGCAGTACTTC.

The chain has TRBV6-6 and TRBJ2-2, with D uncertain. Germline loops: CDR1 MNHNY, CDR2 SVGAGI (reference sequence). This CDR3 has 13 amino acids. V lost 4 bases and J 4 bases, leaving 7 bases between the germline ends. The CDR3 sequence: CASSFKRTGELFF. For the CDR3, the DNA is TGTGCCAGCAGTTTTAAGCGCACCGGGGAGCTGTTTTTT.

The V gene is TRBV5-1, the J gene TRBJ2-3; TRBD1 matches 9 bases. Germline V lookup: CDR1 SGHRS, CDR2 YFSETQ. Trimming at V came to 1 base and at J to 1 base, leaving 4 bases not matched to a gene. There are 16 residues in the CDR3. This CDR3 is CASSLRDREGTDTQYF. CDR3 sequence (DNA): TGCGCCAGCAGCTTGCGGGACAGGGAGGGCACAGATACGCAGTATTTT.

The V gene is TRBV27, the J gene TRBJ1-6, with a possible D match to TRBD1 (5 bases). The CDR3 loop spans 14 amino acids. V was pared by 2 bases and J by 9 bases, with 11 bases between. Germline CDR1 MNHEY, CDR2 SMNVEV (reference sequence). The CDR3 nucleotides are TGTGCCAGCAGTTTAGGGGACCCCCTTTCACCCCTCCACTTT. Its protein is CASSLGDPLSPLHF.

V usage is TRBV18 and J usage is TRBJ2-3; TRBD1 is a possible D gene (7 bases). The germline V gene encodes CDR1 KGHSH and CDR2 LQKENI. CDR3 size: 17 residues. V dropped 0 bases and J dropped 2 bases, with 15 bases sitting between them. CDR3 amino acids: CASSPPYGQDYTDTQYF. CDR3 bases: TGTGCCAGCTCACCACCTTATGGACAGGACTACACAGATACGCAGTATTTT.